Each of the 8 T cell receptor beta chains below was sequenced from the same sample in a study of T cell responses to AZD1222 COVID-19 vaccine. This table comes from immunoSEQ multiplex PCR, and its TCRdb copy is limited to in-frame clones, with some not included. In the table there are under 200,000 clones, about 90% of which are singletons. The source material was peripheral blood, sampled on day 0 of AZD1222 vaccination. The receptors were sampled from an adult in good health.

Regarding this clone: Other DNA variants within this sample encode the same CDR3. The gene calls are TRBV19 and TRBJ2-5; D is ambiguous. Germline-derived CDR1 and CDR2 are LNHDA and SQIVND (reference sequence). CDR3 length: 12 residues. V shed 5 bases and J shed 8 bases, with 12 bases lying between them. The CDR3 DNA reads as TGTGCCAGTAGTCAGTACGAGGAAACCCAGTACTTC. As protein: CASSQYEETQYF.

The chain joins TRBV14 to TRBJ2-3; no clear D. V shed 0 bases and J shed 4 bases, with 14 bases lying between them. The CDR3 length is 16 residues. Per the germline V gene, CDR1 is SGHDN and CDR2 is FVKESK. CDR3 in amino acids: CASSQDWASPPDTQYF. The DNA of the CDR3 is TGTGCCAGCAGCCAAGATTGGGCCAGCCCACCAGATACGCAGTATTTT.

V and J are TRBV6-5 and TRBJ2-1, with TRBD1 as a possible D gene (6 bases). Germline lookup yields CDR1 MNHEY and CDR2 SVGAGI. V gave up 6 bases and J gave up 0 bases, with 12 bases separating them. CDR3 length equals 15 residues. The CDR3 DNA reads TGTGCCAGCAGGGTCGACAGGAGCTCCTACAATGAGCAGTTCTTC. It is translated as CASRVDRSSYNEQFF.

This sequence joins TRBV19 and TRBJ1-5; tentatively, D is TRBD1 (6 bases). The CDR3 contains 15 residues. Germline CDR1 LNHDA, CDR2 SQIVND (reference sequence). Trimming took off 2 bases at V and 5 bases at J, with 13 bases between the two ends. The CDR3: CASSIFGQGYQPQHF. The CDR3 coding sequence is TGTGCCAGTAGTATATTTGGTCAGGGGTATCAGCCCCAGCATTTT.

The rearrangement uses TRBV11-1 and TRBJ1-3; D ambiguous. Germline V gives CDR1 SGHAT, CDR2 FQDESV (reference sequence). The CDR3 is 15 amino acids. V shed 5 bases and J shed 5 bases, with 16 bases lying between them. CDR3 residues: CASSHQDGVRNTIYF. The CDR3 coding sequence is TGTGCCAGCAGCCACCAGGACGGGGTTAGAAACACCATATATTTT.

In this sample, this clone turned up many times. This sequence joins TRBV19 and TRBJ1-2; D gene unclear. CDR3 length: 15 amino acids. V was clipped by 2 bases and J by 7 bases, with 17 bases between them. Germline V CDR1 and CDR2: LNHDA, SQIVND (reference sequence). CDR3 bases: TGTGCCAGTAGTATATTCGGACTTTCCCTAGGTGGCTACACCTTC. Its translation is CASSIFGLSLGGYTF.

This sequence joins TRBV7-2 and TRBJ1-2, with 7 bases that match TRBD1. The V and J ends lost 3 bases and 8 bases, in that order; junction bases with no gene match: 9. Germline V gene sequence: CDR1 SGHTA, CDR2 FQGNSA. The CDR3 has 14 residues. The CDR3 bases are TGTGCCAGCAGCTTCGACAGGGCCAGGGACGGCTACACCTTC. Amino acids: CASSFDRARDGYTF.

The chain combines TRBV28 with TRBJ1-1; D call uncertain. Per germline, CDR1 MDHEN and CDR2 SYDVKM. This CDR3 is 15 amino acids long. V shed 5 bases and J shed 1 base, with 14 bases lying between them. This chain's CDR3 is CASSPPDGQNTEAFF. The CDR3 nucleotides are TGTGCCAGCAGTCCTCCCGACGGCCAGAACACTGAAGCTTTCTTT.